These T cell receptor beta chains were read from a single sample in a study of blood T cells in healthy people across ages. From the 5' RACE reads, TCRdb called clonotypes with MiXCR, one entry per CDR3 protein. Seen here are roughly 1.6 million distinct CDR3 sequences, 34% observed once, and the top ten hold about 11%. The sample taken for sequencing was blood. These receptors were obtained from a woman in her thirties in good health. Both conserved end residues are part of each CDR3. The order of the fields is CDR3 DNA, CDR3 protein, D gene, V gene, CDR3 length, J gene, clone size. The D gene is left open where the match is weak. The listing skips clone size in some rows; elsewhere it reads once, few, many or a size class.

CDR3nt: TGTGCCAGCACCCCGTGGCGGGGGGTCACAGATACGCAGTATTTT
CDR3aa: CASTPWRGVTDTQYF
d_gene: TRBD2
v_gene: TRBV7-2
len: 15
j_gene: TRBJ2-3
abundance: NA

CDR3nt: TGTGCCAGCAGCTGGAGGGGAGGGCCAGGGGATACGCAGTATTTT
CDR3aa: CASSWRGGPGDTQYF
d_gene: TRBD2
v_gene: TRBV12-3/TRBV12-4
len: 15
j_gene: TRBJ2-3
abundance: NA

CDR3nt: TGTGCCAGCAGCCTCAGGGAGACCTTCTACGAGCAGTACTTC
CDR3aa: CASSLRETFYEQYF
d_gene: NA
v_gene: TRBV3-1
len: 14
j_gene: TRBJ2-7
abundance: NA

CDR3nt: TGCGCCAGCAGCCTCCTAGCGGGAGGGCGAACCGGGGAGCTGTTTTTT
CDR3aa: CASSLLAGGRTGELFF
d_gene: TRBD2
v_gene: TRBV4-1
len: 16
j_gene: TRBJ2-2
abundance: NA

CDR3nt: TGTGCCATCAGGGAGGACAGCCTCTATGGCTACACCTTC
CDR3aa: CAIREDSLYGYTF
d_gene: NA
v_gene: TRBV10-3
len: 13
j_gene: TRBJ1-2
abundance: NA

CDR3nt: TGCAGTGCTAGTTCCGGGGGTTACACAGATACGCAGTATTTT
CDR3aa: CSASSGGYTDTQYF
d_gene: NA
v_gene: TRBV20-1
len: 14
j_gene: TRBJ2-3
abundance: NA

CDR3nt: TGTGCCAGCAGGAGCGGGGGGGCGGGCGAGACCCAGTACTTC
CDR3aa: CASRSGGAGETQYF
d_gene: TRBD2
v_gene: TRBV6-2/TRBV6-3
len: 14
j_gene: TRBJ2-5
abundance: NA

CDR3nt: TGTGCCAGCAGCTCCCTTGGGGCAGGAGAGACCCAGTACTTC
CDR3aa: CASSSLGAGETQYF
d_gene: NA
v_gene: TRBV7-3
len: 14
j_gene: TRBJ2-5
abundance: NA

CDR3nt: TGCGCCAGCAGCTACGACCCGACAGGGTCCTACGAGCAGTACTTC
CDR3aa: CASSYDPTGSYEQYF
d_gene: TRBD1
v_gene: TRBV5-1
len: 15
j_gene: TRBJ2-7
abundance: NA

CDR3nt: TGCGCCAGCAGCTTGAGTACGCAGTATTTT
CDR3aa: CASSLSTQYF
d_gene: NA
v_gene: TRBV5-1
len: 10
j_gene: TRBJ2-3
abundance: NA

CDR3nt: TGTGCCTGGAGTGTCGGGAGCGTCGTGTACAATGAGCAGTTCTTC
CDR3aa: CAWSVGSVVYNEQFF
d_gene: NA
v_gene: TRBV30
len: 15
j_gene: TRBJ2-1
abundance: NA

CDR3nt: TGTGCCAGCAGTTTCACGGATGGTGATGGCTACACCTTC
CDR3aa: CASSFTDGDGYTF
d_gene: NA
v_gene: TRBV12-3/TRBV12-4
len: 13
j_gene: TRBJ1-2
abundance: NA

CDR3nt: TGCAGTGCTAGCCTAGCGGGAGTCGAGCAGTACTTC
CDR3aa: CSASLAGVEQYF
d_gene: TRBD2
v_gene: TRBV20-1
len: 12
j_gene: TRBJ2-7
abundance: few

CDR3nt: TGTGCCAGCAGTTTCGCCGGGGACACTGAAGCTTTCTTT
CDR3aa: CASSFAGDTEAFF
d_gene: NA
v_gene: TRBV12-3/TRBV12-4
len: 13
j_gene: TRBJ1-1
abundance: many

CDR3nt: TGCAGCGTTGGTGAGGGTCTAAACACTGAAGCTTTCTTT
CDR3aa: CSVGEGLNTEAFF
d_gene: NA
v_gene: TRBV29-1
len: 13
j_gene: TRBJ1-1
abundance: NA

CDR3nt: TGCGCCAGCAGCCAAGATCCAGCGGGGGACCAAGAGACCCAGTACTTC
CDR3aa: CASSQDPAGDQETQYF
d_gene: TRBD2
v_gene: TRBV4-1
len: 16
j_gene: TRBJ2-5
abundance: NA

CDR3nt: TGTGCCAGCAGCGTAACTAGCGGCGGCTTAGGGGAGCAGTTCTTC
CDR3aa: CASSVTSGGLGEQFF
d_gene: TRBD2
v_gene: TRBV9
len: 15
j_gene: TRBJ2-1
abundance: NA

CDR3nt: NA
CDR3aa: CASSVGAGALGSPRHF
d_gene: NA
v_gene: TRBV9
len: 16
j_gene: TRBJ1-6
abundance: once

CDR3nt: TGTGCCAGCAGCCCCCGTCAGGTCGGGTACACCTTC
CDR3aa: CASSPRQVGYTF
d_gene: NA
v_gene: TRBV11-2
len: 12
j_gene: TRBJ1-2
abundance: few

CDR3nt: TGTGCCATCAGTGAAAGGGACGACACTGAAGCTTTCTTT
CDR3aa: CAISERDDTEAFF
d_gene: NA
v_gene: TRBV10-3
len: 13
j_gene: TRBJ1-1
abundance: NA

CDR3nt: TGTGCCAGCAGCTCCCGGGGCGGAGGGAGCACAGATACGCAGTATTTT
CDR3aa: CASSSRGGGSTDTQYF
d_gene: NA
v_gene: TRBV13
len: 16
j_gene: TRBJ2-3
abundance: once

CDR3nt: TGTGCCAGCAGGAGACAGGGGGGGACGGAGACCCAGTACTTC
CDR3aa: CASRRQGGTETQYF
d_gene: TRBD1
v_gene: TRBV7-6
len: 14
j_gene: TRBJ2-5
abundance: NA

CDR3nt: TGTGCCACCCCTAGGGACAGGGACTACGAGCAGTACTTC
CDR3aa: CATPRDRDYEQYF
d_gene: TRBD1
v_gene: TRBV15
len: 13
j_gene: TRBJ2-7
abundance: NA

CDR3nt: TGTGCCACAGTAGGAGGGACAGCGAGAGAAGCTTTCTTT
CDR3aa: CATVGGTAREAFF
d_gene: TRBD1
v_gene: TRBV6-5
len: 13
j_gene: TRBJ1-1
abundance: once

CDR3nt: TGTGCCAGCAGTTTTCCCGAGGACAGACGCTACGAGCAGTACTTC
CDR3aa: CASSFPEDRRYEQYF
d_gene: NA
v_gene: TRBV12-3/TRBV12-4
len: 15
j_gene: TRBJ2-7
abundance: few

CDR3nt: TGTGCCAGCAGTGAAAGTGTTCTCCTTAGGTACGAGCAGTACTTC
CDR3aa: CASSESVLLRYEQYF
d_gene: NA
v_gene: TRBV6-1
len: 15
j_gene: TRBJ2-7
abundance: NA

CDR3nt: TGTGCCAGCAGCGTCATGACTAGCGGGAGGGTATACAATGAGCAGTTCTTC
CDR3aa: CASSVMTSGRVYNEQFF
d_gene: TRBD2
v_gene: TRBV9
len: 17
j_gene: TRBJ2-1
abundance: NA

CDR3nt: TGCAGCGTTGACACCTATGGCTACACCTTC
CDR3aa: CSVDTYGYTF
d_gene: NA
v_gene: TRBV29-1
len: 10
j_gene: TRBJ1-2
abundance: NA

CDR3nt: TGTGCCAGCAGTGTCCAAACAGGGGCCAAAAACATTCAGTACTTC
CDR3aa: CASSVQTGAKNIQYF
d_gene: NA
v_gene: TRBV28
len: 15
j_gene: TRBJ2-4
abundance: NA

CDR3nt: TGTGCCATCGGTGAGTCGTCCCTTCGGGACAGGGGGCTCGAGCAGTACTTC
CDR3aa: CAIGESSLRDRGLEQYF
d_gene: TRBD1
v_gene: TRBV10-3
len: 17
j_gene: TRBJ2-7
abundance: NA

CDR3nt: TGCAGTGCTTCTGGGACTACAATTCCCCGCGAAGAAAAACTGTTTTTT
CDR3aa: CSASGTTIPREEKLFF
d_gene: NA
v_gene: TRBV20-1
len: 16
j_gene: TRBJ1-4
abundance: NA

CDR3nt: TGCAGCGCCACCTACAGGGGAGGAACTAATGAAAAACTGTTTTTT
CDR3aa: CSATYRGGTNEKLFF
d_gene: TRBD1
v_gene: TRBV29-1
len: 15
j_gene: TRBJ1-4
abundance: NA

CDR3nt: TGCAGCGTTACGGGTGGGCTTACCTACGAGCAGTACTTC
CDR3aa: CSVTGGLTYEQYF
d_gene: NA
v_gene: TRBV29-1
len: 13
j_gene: TRBJ2-7
abundance: many

CDR3nt: TGTGCCAGCAGTCGAGCGGGAGGTGGGGCAGATACGCAGTATTTT
CDR3aa: CASSRAGGGADTQYF
d_gene: TRBD2
v_gene: TRBV12-3/TRBV12-4
len: 15
j_gene: TRBJ2-3
abundance: few

CDR3nt: TGTGCCAGCAGCCTTTTCGCCGACAGGGGCCATGGCTACACCTTC
CDR3aa: CASSLFADRGHGYTF
d_gene: TRBD1
v_gene: TRBV27
len: 15
j_gene: TRBJ1-2
abundance: NA

CDR3nt: TGTGCCAGCAGGGTAAGCTTAGAGGGAACCTACAATGAGCAGTTCTTC
CDR3aa: CASRVSLEGTYNEQFF
d_gene: NA
v_gene: TRBV2
len: 16
j_gene: TRBJ2-1
abundance: NA

CDR3nt: TGTGCCAGCAGCCCATATACAGGGTTATACGAGCAGTACTTC
CDR3aa: CASSPYTGLYEQYF
d_gene: NA
v_gene: TRBV4-2
len: 14
j_gene: TRBJ2-7
abundance: few

CDR3nt: TGTGCCAGCTCACCCCCATCGCTCGGCAGGGGGAATCAGCCCCAGCATTTT
CDR3aa: CASSPPSLGRGNQPQHF
d_gene: TRBD1
v_gene: TRBV18
len: 17
j_gene: TRBJ1-5
abundance: NA

CDR3nt: TGCAGCGTTGCAAAAGGGGGCGCAGAGACCCAGTACTTC
CDR3aa: CSVAKGGAETQYF
d_gene: TRBD1
v_gene: TRBV29-1
len: 13
j_gene: TRBJ2-5
abundance: many

CDR3nt: TGTGCCAGCAGCCCCCATTTAAGGGGGTCCTCTAGCACAGATACGCAGTATTTT
CDR3aa: CASSPHLRGSSSTDTQYF
d_gene: NA
v_gene: TRBV4-2
len: 18
j_gene: TRBJ2-3
abundance: few

CDR3nt: TGCAGTGCTGGTAATGAAAAACTGTTTTTT
CDR3aa: CSAGNEKLFF
d_gene: NA
v_gene: TRBV20-1
len: 10
j_gene: TRBJ1-4
abundance: NA

CDR3nt: TGCGCCAGCAGCCAACGAGGAGTCGGTTACGAGCAGTACTTC
CDR3aa: CASSQRGVGYEQYF
d_gene: NA
v_gene: TRBV4-1
len: 14
j_gene: TRBJ2-7
abundance: NA

CDR3nt: TGCGCCCGCAGCCAAGAAACCCCAGATACGCAGTATTTT
CDR3aa: CARSQETPDTQYF
d_gene: NA
v_gene: TRBV4-1
len: 13
j_gene: TRBJ2-3
abundance: few

CDR3nt: TGTGCCAGTTGCCAGAAATCCTACAATGAGCAGTTCTTC
CDR3aa: CASCQKSYNEQFF
d_gene: NA
v_gene: TRBV6-1
len: 13
j_gene: TRBJ2-1
abundance: NA

CDR3nt: TGCAGTCGGTGGGGAGGGAGCGGCTACACCTTC
CDR3aa: CSRWGGSGYTF
d_gene: NA
v_gene: TRBV20-1
len: 11
j_gene: TRBJ1-2
abundance: few

CDR3nt: TGTGCCAGCCTACTAGGCGCAGAGCAGTTCTTC
CDR3aa: CASLLGAEQFF
d_gene: NA
v_gene: TRBV27
len: 11
j_gene: TRBJ2-1
abundance: few

CDR3nt: TGTGCCAGCAGCCGAGGGACTCCTACCGGCCCCGGGGAGCTGTTTTTT
CDR3aa: CASSRGTPTGPGELFF
d_gene: NA
v_gene: TRBV3-1
len: 16
j_gene: TRBJ2-2
abundance: NA

CDR3nt: TGTGCCAGCAGCTTGCAGGGCGGGGGTCCCTACTATGGCTACACCTTC
CDR3aa: CASSLQGGGPYYGYTF
d_gene: NA
v_gene: TRBV7-8
len: 16
j_gene: TRBJ1-2
abundance: few